The sequence of this T cell receptor beta chain was determined in a study of T cell responses to AZD1222 COVID-19 vaccine. The repertoire was sequenced with immunoSEQ multiplex PCR; TCRdb's copy has only in-frame clones and lacks some. Found here are roughly 55,000 clones, 87% of them singletons; the top ten hold roughly 4%. CDR3 length equals 15 residues. CDR1 is SEHNR, CDR2 FQNEAQ, per germline (reference sequence). V dropped 3 bases and J dropped 4; count of bases not matched to a gene: 5. This clonotype was obtained from an adult in good health. V gene TRBV7-9 combines with J gene TRBJ1-2; 10 bases fit TRBD1. The material sequenced was peripheral blood, taken on day 0 of AZD1222 vaccination. For the CDR3, the DNA is TGTGCCAGCAGCTTGGTGACAGGGGGCTTCTATGGCTACACCTTC. Its protein is CASSLVTGGFYGYTF.